One and the same sample provided the 8 T cell receptor beta chains below, sequenced in a study of T cells in localized non-small cell lung cancer (dated by TCRdb to 2019 to 2021). The library relied on the immunoSEQ multiplex PCR assay. TCRdb obtained this table from immuneACCESS and retained in-frame rearrangements with V and J assigned. These tables miss some clones; where compared with another copy, unresolved V genes account for less than half of the shortfall, and the remainder is unexplained. For this sample there are under 65,000 clones; roughly 89% appear just once. 22% of the sample is taken by the ten largest. The material was peripheral blood, obtained before any cancer treatment. These receptors all stem from a man between 40 and 70 years old with stage I squamous cell lung carcinoma.

The genes are TRBV4-3 and TRBJ1-2; D unclear. The CDR3 contains 14 residues. Per the germline V gene, CDR1 is LGHNA and CDR2 is YSLEER. Deletions cut 0 bases from V and 8 bases from J, with 13 bases between. CDR3 sequence: CASSQDLGIKGYTF. CDR3 DNA sequence: TGCGCCAGCAGCCAAGATTTAGGGATTAAGGGCTACACCTTC.

The chain recombines TRBV29-1 with TRBJ2-3; TRBD1 is a possible D gene (5 bases). The CDR3 is made up of 13 amino acids. Germline V gene data show CDR1 as SQVTM and CDR2 as ANQGSEA. Between the trimmed V and J ends, which lost 4 bases and 8 bases, there was a span of 16 bases. CDR3 amino acids: CSVGGGAGATQYF. The CDR3 region has the DNA TGCAGCGTTGGGGGTGGGGCTGGGGCTACGCAGTATTTT.

In this sample, this clone turned up once. This chain joins TRBV4-2 and TRBJ2-2; no definite D call. Germline V gene data show CDR1 as LGHNA and CDR2 as YNFKEQ. This CDR3 has 13 residues. V lost 0 bases and J lost 7, with 6 bases in between. CDR3 residues: CASSQDVVGELFF. The CDR3 coding sequence is TGTGCCAGCAGCCAAGATGTCGTCGGGGAGCTGTTTTTT.

This clone was counted once. The chain joins TRBV7-9 to TRBJ1-1, with TRBD1 as a possible D gene (5 bases). The CDR3 extends over 13 amino acids. V was clipped by 5 bases and J by 7 bases, with 14 bases between them. CDR1 and CDR2 from the germline V gene are SEHNR and FQNEAQ (reference sequence). Here the CDR3 DNA reads TGTGCCAGCAGCCAGGGACTGAGGTTTGAAGCTTTCTTT. Its translation is CASSQGLRFEAFF.

V is TRBV25-1 and J is TRBJ1-1, with D possibly TRBD1 on 6 matching bases. The CDR3 loop spans 12 amino acids. The V gene lost 6 bases and the J gene lost 4 bases, with 9 bases spanning the gap. Germline V gives CDR1 MGHDK, CDR2 SYGVNS. The CDR3 DNA reads TGTGCCAGCAGCACAGGGTTCACTGAAGCTTTCTTT. Protein sequence: CASSTGFTEAFF.

V is TRBV30 and J is TRBJ1-4; D ambiguous. Germline V lookup: CDR1 GTSNPN, CDR2 SVGIG (reference sequence). Deletions cut 5 bases from V and 4 bases from J, with 8 bases between. This CDR3 region has 12 residues. The CDR3 region is CAWGKHNEKLFF. In nucleotides, the CDR3 is TGTGCCTGGGGGAAGCATAATGAAAAACTGTTTTTT.

The chain has TRBV7-2 and TRBJ2-5, with TRBD2 matching 10 bases. The CDR3 consists of 16 residues. Germline lookup yields CDR1 SGHTA and CDR2 FQGNSA. V was pared by 4 bases and J by 5 bases, with 10 bases of the junction left unmatched. In DNA form, the CDR3 reads TGTGCCAGCAGCTCTTTCAGCGGGAGGGCCGAGGAGACCCAGTACTTC. Encoded protein: CASSSFSGRAEETQYF.

This chain uses TRBV5-1 with TRBJ2-7, with D maybe TRBD2 (6 bases). Germline CDR1 is SGHRS and CDR2 is YFSETQ. V was trimmed by 0 bases and J by 2 bases, leaving 12 bases between them. The CDR3 sequence is 15 residues long. CDR3 protein: CASSLEAGPAYEQYF. The CDR3 region has the DNA TGCGCCAGCAGCTTGGAGGCGGGGCCGGCCTACGAGCAGTACTTC.